This TCR beta chain originates from a study of shared clonotypes between healthy human individuals. Note on this clone: Antigen unknown. This CDR3 is also generated by other DNA sequences in the sample.

General study results and limits: A generally larger estimated richness was seen in naive subsets than in memory subsets. About 5% was the fraction of naive CD4 clonotypes found shared across a handful of donors.

Assay: immunoSEQ multiplex PCR; the TCRdb copy retains only in-frame clones and omits some. The data hold over 2,000,000 clones, with about 93% observed a single time. It was CD45RO-negative cells, positively selected for CCR7, that made up naive CD8 cells, with terminally differentiated effector memory CD45RA+ cells excluded. The ends lost 3 bases at V and 7 bases at J; junction bases unmatched: 3. The CDR3 has 15 amino acids. Germline CDR1 reads SGDLS; CDR2 reads YYNGEE. This clonotype was sampled from a man aged 18 to 35 in good health. Some clones in this sample may be carry-over from other donors' samples. This chain connects TRBV9 to TRBJ2-1; 14 nucleotides line up with TRBD2. The specimen sequenced was naive CD8+ T cells from PBMCs. In nucleotides, the CDR3 is TGTGCCAGCAGCGCTGGGACTAGCGGGAGTAATGAGCAGTTCTTC. Translating it yields CASSAGTSGSNEQFF.